The text below deals with one TCR beta chain. The donors were all Caucasian adults (living in Nashville, Tennessee). The record originates from a study of shared clonotypes between healthy human individuals. Germline CDR1 and CDR2: SNHLY and FYNNEI. The trim removed 5 bases at V and 1 base at J, leaving 7 bases unmatched. This CDR3 spans 15 amino acids. Every immunoSEQ plate was one replicate of a subset's evenly spread DNA. The assay was immunoSEQ multiplex PCR, and TCRdb's table has in-frame clones only and misses some. The sample records about 2.3 million clones, just over 90% being singletons. This chain connects TRBV2 to TRBJ1-1, with 7 positions matching TRBD1. The specimen was naive CD4+ T cells from PBMCs. Regarding subset: CD45RA+ positively selected. This sequence was found in a man aged 18-30 years in good health. Some clones in this sample may be carry-over from other donors' samples. CDR3 residues: CASSPQGVRNTEAFF. The CDR3 nucleotides read TGTGCCAGCAGTCCCCAGGGGGTGAGGAACACTGAAGCTTTCTTT.